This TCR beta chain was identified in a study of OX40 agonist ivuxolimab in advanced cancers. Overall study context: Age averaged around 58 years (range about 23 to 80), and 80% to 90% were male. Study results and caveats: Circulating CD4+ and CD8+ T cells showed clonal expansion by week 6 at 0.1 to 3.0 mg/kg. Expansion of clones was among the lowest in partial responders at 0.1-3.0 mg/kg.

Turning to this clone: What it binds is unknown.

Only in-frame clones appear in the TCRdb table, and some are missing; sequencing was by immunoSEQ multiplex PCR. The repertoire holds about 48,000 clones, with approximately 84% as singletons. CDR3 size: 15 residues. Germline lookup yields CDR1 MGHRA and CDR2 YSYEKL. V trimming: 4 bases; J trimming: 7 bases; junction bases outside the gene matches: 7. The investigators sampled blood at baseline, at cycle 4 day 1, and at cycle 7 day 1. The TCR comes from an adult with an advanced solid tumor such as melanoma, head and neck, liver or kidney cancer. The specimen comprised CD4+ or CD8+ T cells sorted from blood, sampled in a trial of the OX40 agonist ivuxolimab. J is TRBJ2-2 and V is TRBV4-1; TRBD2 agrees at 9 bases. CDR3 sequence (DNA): TGCGCCAGCAGCCTCTTAGCGGGAGTGGGCGGGGAGCTGTTTTTT. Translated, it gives CASSLLAGVGGELFF.